This T cell receptor beta chain was profiled in a study of blood T cell repertoires in COVID-19. Only in-frame clones appear in the TCRdb table, and some are missing; sequencing was by immunoSEQ multiplex PCR. This sample yields about 50,000 clones, of which under 90% are seen a single time; about 2.5% belongs to the top ten. J was trimmed by 4 bases and V by 6 bases; bases with no gene match: 10. The germline CDR1 and CDR2 sequences are MNHEY and SMNVEV (reference sequence). The CDR3 totals 16 residues. The receptor was derived from a woman older than 75 with COVID-19, enrolled during active disease. The sample was peripheral blood. The chain couples TRBV27 to TRBJ1-1, with TRBD1 matching over 11 bases. The CDR3, as DNA: TGTGCCAGCAGCCCAGGACAGGGGGCGCGGGGCACTGAAGCTTTCTTT. Translation: CASSPGQGARGTEAFF.